The sequence of this T cell receptor beta chain was determined in a study of T-cell memory formation after mild COVID-19. Each CDR3 protein is one row after TCRdb ran MiXCR on the 5' RACE reads. The sample shows approximately 580,000 distinct CDR3 sequences, around 21% of them seen only once. This clonotype showed up just a few times. The CDR3 totals 16 residues. V lost 4 bases and J 2 bases, leaving 16 bases between the germline ends. Germline V gene sequence: CDR1 SGHRS, CDR2 YFSETQ. Material for sequencing was PBMCs or a T cell subset sorted from them (not recorded which). The sequence was obtained from an adult woman who had mild COVID-19 (a few samples of this study predate the infection). Cell type and time point are not known. This chain links TRBV5-1 with TRBJ1-5; D is possibly TRBD1 (6 bases). Here the CDR3 reads CASSGAQGGGNQPQHF. The DNA of the CDR3 is TGCGCCAGCAGCGGGGCACAGGGAGGAGGCAATCAGCCCCAGCATTTT.